The 26 T cell receptor beta chains below come from one sample, sequenced in a study of blood T cell repertoires in COVID-19. Data came from immunoSEQ multiplex PCR; TCRdb stores just in-frame clones and leaves some out. Among some 160,000 clones listed, roughly 80% were seen once. Sequenced input: peripheral blood. The receptors were sampled from a woman older than 75 with acute or convalescent COVID-19.

V gene TRBV7-2 combines with J gene TRBJ2-1; a possible D gene is TRBD2 (5 bases). This CDR3 contains 14 residues. V lost 2 bases to trimming and J lost 15 bases, with 20 bases between them. Germline CDR1 and CDR2: SGHTA and FQGNSA. DNA for the CDR3: TGTGCCAGCAGCTTATTATCGGAGGCTCCTCGGGGGTTCTTC. Translating it yields CASSLLSEAPRGFF.

The chain uses TRBV5-1 and TRBJ2-7, with TRBD2 matching over 11 bases. Germline V gene data show CDR1 as SGHRS and CDR2 as YFSETQ. The CDR3 is made up of 14 amino acids. Trimming removed 4 bases from V and 2 bases from J; junction bases left unmatched: 2. The CDR3 sequence is CASSLTSGAYEQYF. The CDR3 DNA reads as TGCGCCAGCAGCCTGACTAGCGGGGCCTACGAGCAGTACTTC.

The chain has TRBV9 and TRBJ2-2; weak D call: TRBD1 (5 bases). Trimming pared 4 bases from V and 0 bases from J, leaving 10 bases between. The CDR3 consists of 15 residues. Germline lookup yields CDR1 SGDLS and CDR2 YYNGEE. DNA for the CDR3: TGTGCCAGCAGCAAAGACAGCCCGAACACCGGGGAGCTGTTTTTT. The encoded protein is CASSKDSPNTGELFF.

The chain is built from TRBV6-1 and TRBJ2-1; 12 nucleotides agree with TRBD1. J lost 8 bases, V lost 3 bases, and 8 bases had no gene match. CDR3 length equals 16 residues. The germline CDR1 and CDR2 sequences are MNHNS and SASEGT. In DNA, the CDR3 is TGTGCCAGCAGTGATCTTGGGACAGGGGGCGGAGATGAGCAGTTCTTC. Protein: CASSDLGTGGGDEQFF.

This chain connects TRBV19 to TRBJ1-2, with TRBD1 identical over 8 bases. CDR3 length equals 18 residues. Germline CDR1 is LNHDA and CDR2 is SQIVND (reference sequence). The V and J ends lost 5 bases and 4 bases, in that order; junction bases with no gene match: 18. The CDR3 reads CASSSMGSAGGLSYGYTF. The CDR3 nucleotides are TGTGCCAGTAGTTCAATGGGTAGTGCAGGGGGCCTCTCCTATGGCTACACCTTC.

This chain links TRBV4-3 with TRBJ2-7; 10 bases align to TRBD2. Germline V gene lookup returns CDR1 LGHNA and CDR2 YSLEER. The trim removed 1 base at V and 2 bases at J, leaving 5 bases unmatched. The CDR3 consists of 16 residues. Here the CDR3 DNA reads TGCGCCAGCAGCCAAGGTACTAGCGGGGTCCCCTACGAGCAGTACTTC. Translation gives CASSQGTSGVPYEQYF.

The chain employs TRBV18 and TRBJ1-2; possibly TRBD1 for D (5 bases). This CDR3 has 13 amino acids. V was trimmed by 2 bases and J by 5 bases, leaving 9 bases between them. Germline V gives CDR1 KGHSH, CDR2 LQKENI. The CDR3 nucleotides are TGTGCCAGCTCACCATCAGGGAAGTATGGCTACACCTTC. This encodes CASSPSGKYGYTF. Supplemented by reference TRBV18 and TRBJ1-2, the full variable domain reads NAGVMQNPRHLVRRRGQEARLRCSPMKGHSHVYWYRQLPEEGLKFMVYLQKENIIDESGMPKERFSAEFPKEGPSILRIQQVVRGDSAAYFCASSPSGKYGYTFGSGTRLTVV.

This chain connects TRBV6-5 to TRBJ2-1; 13 bases agree with TRBD2. The trim removed 2 bases at V and 8 bases at J, leaving 3 bases unmatched. CDR1 MNHEY and CDR2 SVGAGI come from the germline V gene. This CDR3 has 15 residues. CDR3 nucleotides: TGTGCCAGCAGTTACGGGACTAGCGGGGCGGATGAGCAGTTCTTC. Translating it yields CASSYGTSGADEQFF.

The chain carries TRBV7-8 and TRBJ2-1; 9 bases match TRBD1. CDR1 and CDR2 from the germline V gene are SGHVS and FQNEAQ. Unmatched junction bases numbered 17, after V lost 8 bases and J lost 0 bases. There are 19 residues in the CDR3. The CDR3 here is CASGEQGAFFESSYNEQFF. The CDR3, as DNA: TGTGCCAGCGGAGAACAGGGGGCGTTTTTCGAAAGCTCCTACAATGAGCAGTTCTTC.

Only one count was recorded for this clone. Written as DNA, the CDR3 is TGTGCCAGCGGAGACACAGGGAATGAGCAGTTCTTC. Amino acid sequence: CASGDTGNEQFF. This chain connects TRBV3-1 (or the pseudogene TRBV3-2) to TRBJ2-1, with TRBD1 as a possible D gene (6 bases). CDR1 LGHDT and CDR2 YNNKEL come from the germline V gene (reference sequence). The CDR3 is 12 amino acids. V lost 8 bases and J 7 bases, leaving 12 bases between the germline ends.

This clone was picked up one time. The chain joins TRBV30 to TRBJ1-2; the D gene is possibly TRBD1 (5 bases). The V end was cut by 3 bases, the J end by 4 bases, with 9 bases between. Germline values: CDR1 GTSNPN, CDR2 SVGIG (reference sequence). CDR3 length: 12 amino acids. CDR3 nucleotides: TGTGCCTGGAGGGACACCCTCTATGGCTACACCTTC. This gives the protein CAWRDTLYGYTF.

This chain links TRBV4-1 with TRBJ1-2, with a tentative D call TRBD1 (5 bases). The CDR3 has 18 amino acids. Germline CDR1 and CDR2: MGHRA and YSYEKL. The ends were cut back, 0 bases at V and 2 bases at J, with 19 bases in the middle. Here the CDR3 DNA reads TGCGCCAGCAGCCAAGATTTCCCCGCGACGACAGTCAACTATGGCTACACCTTC. Translated, it gives CASSQDFPATTVNYGYTF.

The rearrangement links TRBV14 to TRBJ2-2, with D perhaps matching TRBD2 (5 bases). The CDR3 is 14 residues long. V was trimmed by 4 bases and J by 2 bases, leaving 8 bases between them. Germline V gene sequence: CDR1 SGHDN, CDR2 FVKESK. Here the CDR3 reads CASSRTRNTGELFF. The CDR3 DNA reads as TGTGCCAGCAGCCGCACTAGAAACACCGGGGAGCTGTTTTTT.

This clone appeared a single time. The rearrangement links TRBV27 to TRBJ1-5; D might be TRBD1 (5 bases). The CDR3 is made up of 15 amino acids. Per germline, CDR1 MNHEY and CDR2 SMNVEV (reference sequence). Trimming left V 6 bases short and J 9 bases short, with 21 bases between. DNA for the CDR3: TGTGCCAGCAGAATAACAGGCGGTCGGGGGGGGCCCCAGCATTTT. It yields the protein CASRITGGRGGPQHF.

V is TRBV14 and J is TRBJ2-6; the D is unclear. The CDR3 has 14 amino acids. Germline V lookup: CDR1 SGHDN, CDR2 FVKESK. Trimming pared 4 bases from V and 0 bases from J, leaving 4 bases between. The CDR3 sequence is CASSPSSGANVLTF. For the CDR3, the DNA is TGTGCCAGCAGCCCGAGCTCTGGGGCCAACGTCCTGACTTTC. The variable domain in full, completed from reference TRBV14 and TRBJ2-6, reads EAGVTQFPSHSVIEKGQTVTLRCDPISGHDNLYWYRRVMGKEIKFLLHFVKESKQDESGMPNNRFLAERTGGTYSTLKVQPAELEDSGVYFCASSPSSGANVLTFGAGSRLTVL.

The CDR3, as DNA: TGTGCCAGCAGCCGGACACGACGAAATCAGCCCCAGCATTTT. This codes for CASSRTRRNQPQHF. The chain uses TRBV6-2 or TRBV6-3 and TRBJ1-5; weak D call: TRBD1 (5 bases). The V gene's germline CDR1 is MNHEY and CDR2 SVGEGT. The CDR3 runs 14 residues. V lost 6 bases to trimming and J lost 4 bases, with 13 bases between them.

The chain employs TRBV27 and TRBJ1-4; weak D call: TRBD1 (6 bases). The ends were cut back, 2 bases at V and 6 bases at J, with 13 bases in the middle. Germline loops: CDR1 MNHEY, CDR2 SMNVEV (reference sequence). This CDR3 region has 15 residues. CDR3 in amino acids: CASSLGDRMDEKLFF. DNA for the CDR3: TGTGCCAGCAGTTTAGGAGACAGGATGGATGAAAAACTGTTTTTT.

The chain recombines TRBV7-9 with TRBJ1-4; D is ambiguous. The V end lost 5 bases, the J end lost 6 bases, and 13 bases lay between the germline ends. Germline CDR1 reads SEHNR; CDR2 reads FQNEAQ (reference sequence). This CDR3 region has 14 residues. CDR3 sequence reads: CASSHSGLDEKLFF. CDR3 DNA: TGTGCCAGCAGCCACTCTGGTCTGGATGAAAAACTGTTTTTT.

The chain combines TRBV19 with TRBJ1-6, with D unclear. Germline V gene sequence: CDR1 LNHDA, CDR2 SQIVND (reference sequence). V was trimmed by 0 bases and J by 8 bases, leaving 14 bases between them. The CDR3 runs to 16 residues. CDR3 protein: CASSIDLERRYSPLHF. The CDR3 DNA reads as TGTGCCAGTAGTATAGATTTGGAACGGAGGTATTCACCCCTCCACTTT.

This chain uses TRBV2 with TRBJ1-4; D not resolved. The CDR3 has 12 amino acids. Germline V gives CDR1 SNHLY, CDR2 FYNNEI. Deletions cut 6 bases from V and 6 bases from J, with 8 bases between. The CDR3 reads CASRGIDEKLFF. CDR3 DNA sequence: TGTGCCAGCAGGGGCATTGATGAAAAACTGTTTTTT.

This chain uses TRBV4-1 with TRBJ1-6, with a possible D match to TRBD1 (6 bases). The germline gives CDR1 MGHRA, CDR2 YSYEKL. With 2 bases removed from V and 7 bases from J, the gap between germline ends came to 18 bases. The CDR3 is 17 amino acids. Here the CDR3 reads CASSQSGQGSKNSPLHF. The CDR3 coding sequence is TGCGCCAGCAGCCAAAGTGGCCAGGGGTCTAAAAATTCACCCCTCCACTTT.

The chain has TRBV30 and TRBJ2-2, with TRBD2 as a possible D gene (5 bases). Germline CDR1 and CDR2: GTSNPN and SVGIG (reference sequence). The CDR3 has 16 amino acids. The V gene lost 5 bases and the J gene lost 0 bases, with 16 bases spanning the gap. The CDR3, as DNA: TGTGCCTGGTCTTATCCCGGGATGTCGAACACCGGGGAGCTGTTTTTT. Protein sequence: CAWSYPGMSNTGELFF.

This chain connects TRBV7-2 to TRBJ1-3; D uncertain. V dropped 3 bases and J dropped 7 bases, with 13 bases sitting between them. CDR3 length: 14 residues. The germline CDR1 and CDR2 sequences are SGHTA and FQGNSA. The CDR3 spells CASSFITVTNTIYF. The CDR3 coding sequence is TGTGCCAGCAGCTTCATCACGGTAACGAACACCATATATTTT.

V and J are TRBV7-2 and TRBJ2-2; D perhaps matches TRBD1 (6 bases). The CDR3 is 14 residues long. The germline V and J ends were trimmed by 9 bases and 1 base, with 12 bases remaining between them. Germline-derived CDR1 and CDR2 are SGHTA and FQGNSA. CDR3 nucleotide sequence: TGTGCCAGGGGTTCGACAGGGAACACCGGGGAGCTGTTTTTT. Amino acid sequence: CARGSTGNTGELFF.

This clone was found a few times. The V gene is TRBV29-1, the J gene TRBJ2-7; perhaps TRBD1 as D (6 bases). Trimming shortened V by 5 bases and J by 8 bases, and 13 bases separated the two germline ends. This CDR3 comprises 11 residues. The V gene's germline CDR1 is SQVTM and CDR2 ANQGSEA. The CDR3 DNA sequence: TGCAGCGTTCGTGAGGGGGATAAGCAGTACTTC. It is translated as CSVREGDKQYF.

The chain couples TRBV19 to TRBJ1-1, with 7 bases aligning to TRBD1. Per the germline V gene, CDR1 is LNHDA and CDR2 is SQIVND (reference sequence). With 5 bases clipped from V and 0 bases from J, the junction kept 6 bases outside the gene matches. CDR3 size: 15 residues. Here the CDR3 DNA reads TGTGCCAGTAGTCCTGGGGGACAGCTGAACACTGAAGCTTTCTTT. Amino acids: CASSPGGQLNTEAFF.